One T cell receptor (beta chain) is described in this entry. This specimen belongs to a study of technical replicates of blood from a handful of donors. Sequencing used immunoSEQ multiplex PCR; TCRdb keeps in-frame clones, though not all of them. This sample carries some 48,000 clones, about 94% of them seen once, and the ten largest clones take under 4%. The CDR3 spans 14 residues. V gave up 4 bases and J gave up 7 bases, with 16 bases separating them. The germline gives CDR1 LGHNA, CDR2 YSLEER. The gene calls are TRBV4-3 and TRBJ2-5; D perhaps matches TRBD2 (6 bases). This clonotype originated in a human donor in good health. Some clones in this sample may be carry-over from other donors' samples. Specimen: PBMCs. For the CDR3, the DNA is TGCGCCAGCAGCCGAGACGGGAGATCGGGGACCCAGTACTTC. Protein sequence: CASSRDGRSGTQYF.